This entry lists 29 T cell receptor beta chains sequenced from one sample in a study of T cell repertoires in cytomegalovirus infection (dated by TCRdb to about 2019). The treatment or condition label, as the study defines it: in vitro stimulation with specific CMV peptide epitopes to enrich CMV-specific T cells. Instrument used: Illumina HiSeq 1500. TCRdb handled the public reads itself, with Q25 trimming in fastp and clone calling in MiXCR, and kept productive beta chains. Merged by CDR3 protein, the rows form single entries marked with the most common genes and DNA. In all, the sample holds around 770,000 distinct CDR3 sequences, and 25% to 35% of those were seen once. Approximately 14% of the sample belongs to the ten largest clones. These receptors are not linked to any known antigen. This specimen was cultured CD8+ T cells from PBMCs, taken from culture after CMV antigen stimulation. The source is a human donor in good health (CMV status not recorded). Some clones in this sample may be carry-over from other donors' samples.

The chain employs TRBV6-1 and TRBJ1-5; D is perhaps TRBD1 (5 bases). This CDR3 has 17 residues. The V gene's germline CDR1 is MNHNS and CDR2 SASEGT. Trimming took off 4 bases at V and 0 bases at J, with 16 bases between the two ends. The CDR3 spells CASSVPPTDNSNQPQHF. The CDR3 nucleotides are TGTGCCAGCAGTGTCCCCCCGACGGACAATAGCAATCAGCCCCAGCATTTT.

The rearrangement links TRBV12-3 or TRBV12-4 to TRBJ2-5; 7 nucleotides match TRBD1. The CDR3 has 13 amino acids. Losses at the gene ends were 6 bases for V and 3 bases for J; bases not matched to a gene: 4. The CDR3 DNA reads TGTGCCAGCAGACTAGGGACAGAAGAGACCCAGTACTTC. It translates to CASRLGTEETQYF.

This clonotype was counted a few times. The chain uses TRBV7-9 and TRBJ2-2; D is unresolved. The CDR3 length is 11 residues. V was cut by 10 bases and J by 4 bases, with 7 bases left in between. CDR1 SEHNR and CDR2 FQNEAQ come from the germline V gene (reference sequence). This CDR3 reads CAMTTTGELFF. The CDR3 nucleotides read TGTGCCATGACCACCACCGGGGAGCTGTTTTTT.

V gene TRBV6-8 combines with J gene TRBJ1-5; no reliable D call. V was cut by 7 bases and J by 4 bases, with 29 bases left in between. This CDR3 contains 19 residues. Germline V CDR1 and CDR2: MNHGY, SAAAGT. The CDR3, as DNA: TGTGCCAGCAAGTGGAGATACAGCCCTTATAGCAATCAGAATCAGCCCCAGCATTTT. Its translation is CASKWRYSPYSNQNQPQHF.

In regard to this clonotype: Germline is not matched at one junction end, which may reflect a read error. The rearrangement uses TRBV5-1 and TRBJ2-1, with 8 bases identical to TRBD1. The CDR3 has 15 residues. The germline V gene has CDR1 SGHRS and CDR2 YFSETQ. CDR3 sequence reads: CASSLEQGVYNEQFF. In DNA, the CDR3 is TGTGCCAGCAGTTTAGAACAGGGGGTGTACAATGAGCAGTTCTTC.

This clonotype was seen at least ten times. This chain joins TRBV7-9 and TRBJ2-5, with D possibly being TRBD2 (5 bases). CDR1 is SEHNR and CDR2 is FQNEAQ in the germline V gene (reference sequence). The ends were cut back, 5 bases at V and 1 base at J, with 14 bases in the middle. The CDR3 spans 15 residues. CDR3 protein: CASSLLRVIQETQYF. CDR3 DNA: TGTGCCAGCAGCCTCCTGCGGGTAATCCAAGAGACCCAGTACTTC. Full variable domain (rest looked up from reference TRBV7-9 and TRBJ2-5): DTGVSQNPRHKITKRGQNVTFRCDPISEHNRLYWYRQTLGQGPEFLTYFQNEAQLEKSRLLSDRFSAERPKGSFSTLEIQRTEQGDSAMYLCASSLLRVIQETQYFGPGTRLLVL.

In its sample, this clonotype was seen many times. The CDR3 sequence is CASSLGGGYEQFF. For the CDR3, the DNA is TGTGCCAGCAGCTTAGGAGGGGGGTATGAGCAGTTCTTC. This chain connects TRBV7-8 to TRBJ2-1; TRBD1 or TRBD2 may be the D gene (6 bases each). With 1 base removed from V and 8 bases from J, the gap between germline ends came to 9 bases. The CDR3 loop spans 13 amino acids. From germline, CDR1 is SGHVS and CDR2 FQNEAQ. The whole variable domain, filled in from reference TRBV7-8 and TRBJ2-1, reads GAGVSQSPRYKVAKRGQDVALRCDPISGHVSLFWYQQALGQGPEFLTYFQNEAQLDKSGLPSDRFFAERPEGSVSTLKIQRTQQEDSAVYLCASSLGGGYEQFFGPGTRLTVL.

The sample holds a few counts of this clonotype. The chain is built from TRBV11-1 and TRBJ2-5; 7 bases are shared with TRBD1. CDR1 and CDR2 (germline): SGHAT, FQDESV (reference sequence). The length of the CDR3 is 16 residues. V shed 4 bases, J shed 4 bases, and the junction held 12 bases outside the gene matches. In nucleotides, the CDR3 is TGTGCCAGCAGCTCAATACCGGGACAGCTAGGAGAGACCCAGTACTTC. Translating it yields CASSSIPGQLGETQYF.

This clonotype was observed a few times. The V gene is TRBV5-1, the J gene TRBJ1-4; 11 bases line up with TRBD1. From germline, CDR1 is SGHRS and CDR2 YFSETQ. This CDR3 contains 16 residues. Germline trimming cut 4 bases from V and 2 bases from J; bases unmatched to any gene: 4. The CDR3, as DNA: TGCGCCAGCAGCGGAGGACAGGGGGCGACTAATGAAAAACTGTTTTTT. Its protein product is CASSGGQGATNEKLFF. Full variable domain (remainder filled in from reference TRBV5-1 and TRBJ1-4): KAGVTQTPRYLIKTRGQQVTLSCSPISGHRSVSWYQQTPGQGLQFLFEYFSETQRNKGNFPGRFSGRQFSNSRSEMNVSTLELGDSALYLCASSGGQGATNEKLFFGSGTQLSVL.

The chain is built from TRBV25-1 and TRBJ1-1, with unresolved D. Germline CDR1 reads MGHDK; CDR2 reads SYGVNS. The CDR3 is made up of 13 amino acids. The germline V and J ends were trimmed by 4 bases and 5 bases, with 11 bases remaining between them. CDR3 nucleotides: TGTGCCAGCAGTGTCGCCTTCGAGACTGAAGCTTTCTTT. It yields the protein CASSVAFETEAFF.

Only a few counts were recorded for this clonotype. This chain joins TRBV6-1 and TRBJ2-5, with TRBD1 as a possible D gene (6 bases). Trimming removed 5 bases at V and 2 bases at J, with 12 bases between. Germline V lookup: CDR1 MNHNS, CDR2 SASEGT. The CDR3 is made up of 14 amino acids. The CDR3 nucleotides read TGTGCCAGCAGTCTTGGGGACACTCAAGAGACCCAGTACTTC. Residues: CASSLGDTQETQYF.

This clonotype was seen a few times. The rearrangement joins TRBV19 to TRBJ1-5, with D perhaps TRBD1 (6 bases). Trimming removed 9 bases at V and 0 bases at J, with 21 bases between. The CDR3 has 17 residues. Looked up from germline, CDR1 is LNHDA and CDR2 is SQIVND (reference sequence). The CDR3 loop is CASRSAWGQNSNQPQHF. The CDR3, as DNA: TGTGCCAGCCGGTCCGCCTGGGGACAAAATAGCAATCAGCCCCAGCATTTT.

The rearrangement uses TRBV7-9 and TRBJ2-7; D is perhaps TRBD1 (6 bases). Germline V CDR1 and CDR2: SEHNR, FQNEAQ (reference sequence). Trimming cost V 5 bases and J 2 bases, with 13 bases left between them. CDR3 length: 14 residues. CDR3: CASSDRDNPYEQYV. In DNA form, the CDR3 reads TGTGCCAGCAGCGACCGGGACAACCCCTACGAGCAGTACGTC.

This clonotype occurred many times. The chain is built from TRBV28 and TRBJ1-5; 7 bases fit TRBD1. From germline, CDR1 is MDHEN and CDR2 SYDVKM. CDR3 length: 17 residues. Trimming took 8 bases from V and 1 from J; bases not matched to a gene: 14. CDR3 amino acids: CASQDGPGGPSNQPQHF. CDR3 sequence (DNA): TGTGCCAGCCAGGATGGGCCAGGGGGTCCGAGCAATCAGCCCCAGCATTTT.

This clonotype was counted many times. The V gene is TRBV27, the J gene TRBJ2-3; D is uncertain. Germline lookup yields CDR1 MNHEY and CDR2 SMNVEV (reference sequence). Trimming took off 6 bases at V and 1 base at J, with 11 bases between the two ends. The CDR3 runs to 14 residues. The CDR3 reads CASSLTRGTDTQYF. CDR3 sequence (DNA): TGTGCCAGCAGCTTAACAAGGGGCACAGATACGCAGTATTTT.

The chain joins TRBV7-2 to TRBJ2-2, with a weak D call TRBD2 (6 bases). The CDR3 is 17 residues long. The germline V gene has CDR1 SGHTA and CDR2 FQGNSA. The germline V and J ends were trimmed by 3 bases and 0 bases, with 14 bases remaining between them. The CDR3 DNA reads TGTGCCAGCAGCTTCCCCGCGGGATTCACGAACACCGGGGAGCTGTTTTTT. Translating gives CASSFPAGFTNTGELFF.

The chain combines TRBV29-1 with TRBJ2-7; tentative D call: TRBD1 (6 bases). V was clipped by 2 bases and J by 5 bases, with 7 bases between them. The CDR3 is 11 residues long. The germline V gene has CDR1 SQVTM and CDR2 ANQGSEA. CDR3 in amino acids: CSVEQGNEQYV. The CDR3, as DNA: TGCAGCGTTGAACAGGGGAACGAGCAGTACGTC.

This rearrangement joins TRBV6-1 to TRBJ2-3, with TRBD2 matching over 7 bases. Unmatched junction bases numbered 19, after V lost 7 bases and J lost 3 bases. The CDR3 spans 18 residues. Germline CDR1 MNHNS, CDR2 SASEGT. The CDR3 bases are TGTGCCAGCACCCCTACAAGGATGGCGGGGGAGCGGACAGATACGCAGTATTTT. As protein: CASTPTRMAGERTDTQYF.

The count of this clonotype is one. One junction end disagrees with the germline gene, perhaps due to a read error. The chain combines TRBV7-6 with TRBJ2-6, with D perhaps TRBD1 (5 bases). Germline assignment: CDR1 SGHVS and CDR2 FNYEAQ. The CDR3 loop spans 15 amino acids. The CDR3 is CASSIRHSGAHVLTF. The CDR3 bases are TGTGCCAGCAGCATCCGTCACTCTGGGGCCCACGTCCTGACTTTC. The full variable domain, its missing parts supplied by reference TRBV7-6 and TRBJ2-6, is GAGVSQSPRYKVTKRGQDVALRCDPISGHVSLYWYRQALGQGPEFLTYFNYEAQQDKSGLPNDRFSAERPEGSISTLTIQRTEQRDSAMYRCASSIRHSGAHVLTFGAGSRLTVL.

V usage is TRBV6-2 or TRBV6-3 and J usage is TRBJ2-7; D is uncertain. V dropped 4 bases and J dropped 6 bases, with 10 bases sitting between them. In germline, CDR1 is MNHEY, CDR2 SVGEGT. The CDR3 has 12 residues. In DNA form, the CDR3 reads TGTGCCAGCAGTTTGGATCTAACCGAGCAGTACGTC. Amino acids: CASSLDLTEQYV.

As regards this clonotype: This may be a read error, as it is one base from a much larger clone. The chain is built from TRBV7-9 and TRBJ1-2; a possible D gene is TRBD1 (5 bases). CDR1 and CDR2 from the germline V gene are SEHNR and FQNEAQ (reference sequence). V was cut by 5 bases and J by 5 bases, with 12 bases left in between. This CDR3 comprises 13 residues. In DNA form, the CDR3 reads TGTGCCAGCAGCGCGGGACGGATTTATGGCTACACCTTC. Its translation: CASSAGRIYGYTF.

About this clonotype: At one end the junction does not follow the germline gene, possibly because of a read error. The genes are TRBV27 and TRBJ2-3; TRBD2 is a possible D gene (7 bases). This CDR3 has 15 residues. Per the germline V gene, CDR1 is MNHEY and CDR2 is SMNVEV (reference sequence). The CDR3 spells CARSSGGPSTDTQYF. DNA for the CDR3: TGTGCCAGGAGTTCGGGGGGCCCTAGCACAGATACGCAGTATTTT.

The chain couples TRBV2 to TRBJ1-2; D remains unclear. CDR1 SNHLY and CDR2 FYNNEI come from the germline V gene. Trimming cost V 6 bases and J 8 bases, with 10 bases left between them. The CDR3 spans 11 residues. CDR3 region: CASRTSWGYTF. For the CDR3, the DNA is TGTGCCAGCAGAACCTCATGGGGCTACACCTTC.

The chain joins TRBV6-5 to TRBJ1-6, with D perhaps matching TRBD1 (5 bases). The CDR3 totals 13 residues. CDR1 MNHEY and CDR2 SVGAGI come from the germline V gene. Trimming left V 3 bases short and J 10 bases short, with 10 bases between. The CDR3 DNA is TGTGCCAGCAGTTATGGGGGTAGCTCACCCCTCCACTTT. Protein product: CASSYGGSSPLHF.

The V and J genes are TRBV12-5 and TRBJ1-1; possibly TRBD1 for D (5 bases). The V end lost 4 bases, the J end lost 6 bases, and 12 bases lay between the germline ends. CDR3 length: 13 amino acids. Germline-derived CDR1 and CDR2 are LGHNT and FRNRAP. The CDR3 DNA sequence: TGTGCTAGTGGTTCGATGACGGGGGCTGAAGCTTTCTTT. This codes for CASGSMTGAEAFF.

This clonotype was seen at least ten times. The chain uses TRBV27 and TRBJ2-1, with TRBD2 matching over 11 bases. The V and J ends lost 5 bases and 3 bases, in that order; junction bases with no gene match: 3. This CDR3 is 15 amino acids long. The germline V gene encodes CDR1 MNHEY and CDR2 SMNVEV (reference sequence). CDR3 region: CASSDSGGDYNEQFF. The CDR3 DNA is TGTGCCAGCAGTGATAGCGGGGGGGACTACAATGAGCAGTTCTTC.

V gene TRBV27 combines with J gene TRBJ2-1; TRBD1 is a possible D gene (5 bases). The germline V gene encodes CDR1 MNHEY and CDR2 SMNVEV (reference sequence). The CDR3 is made up of 12 amino acids. The V and J ends lost 8 bases and 6 bases respectively, with 11 bases between them. In DNA, the CDR3 is TGTGCCAGCGGCAGGGCAGGCAATGAGCAGTTCTTC. Its translation is CASGRAGNEQFF.

V gene TRBV6-5 combines with J gene TRBJ1-4, with a possible D match to TRBD1 (6 bases). From germline, CDR1 is MNHEY and CDR2 SVGAGI. The ends were cut back, 0 bases at V and 8 bases at J, with 19 bases in the middle. This CDR3 has 17 residues. The CDR3 loop is CASSYSGTTKTREKLFF. As DNA, the CDR3 is TGTGCCAGCAGTTACTCGGGGACAACGAAAACCAGGGAAAAACTGTTTTTT.

The table lists this clonotype with a few counts. The chain recombines TRBV10-3 with TRBJ2-7; either TRBD1 or TRBD2 may fit D (6 bases each). Germline V lookup: CDR1 ENHRY, CDR2 SYGVKD. Trimming removed 8 bases at V and 5 bases at J, with 16 bases between. This CDR3 is built from 13 residues. Here the CDR3 DNA reads TGTGCCATCCTACAGGGAGGTCGGGACGAGCAGTACTTC. This gives the protein CAILQGGRDEQYF.